This is a list of T cell receptor beta chains from one sample in a study of T-cell memory formation after mild COVID-19. A single record per CDR3 protein comes from TCRdb applying MiXCR to the 5' RACE reads. The sample carries 120,000 or so distinct CDR3 sequences, over 15% recorded once. Sequenced sample: PBMCs or a T cell subset sorted from them (not recorded which). Receptors were obtained from a man between 18 and 29 years old who had mild COVID-19 (a few samples of this study predate the infection). Cell type and time point are not known. CDR3s include the opening cysteine and the closing phenylalanine or tryptophan. D genes are given only for firm matches. Only part of the rows carry a size: once, few, many, or a class if the clone is expanded.

clone size,V gene,J gene,D gene,CDR3 DNA,CDR3 protein
few,TRBV6-5,TRBJ2-3,.,TGTGCCAGCAGTTATCAGACGAGCACAGATACGCAGTATTTT,CASSYQTSTDTQYF
few,TRBV7-2,TRBJ2-2,.,TGTGCCAGCAGGTTCGGGACACTGAACACCGGGGAGCTGTTTTTT,CASRFGTLNTGELFF
.,TRBV7-2,TRBJ2-2,TRBD2,TGTGCCAGCAGTACCATAGCGGGGGGGCCGAGGGAGCTGTTTTTT,CASSTIAGGPRELFF
.,TRBV29-1,TRBJ1-1,TRBD1,TGCAGCGTTTCGCGACAGGGGAGGGACACTGAAGCTTTCTTT,CSVSRQGRDTEAFF
.,TRBV10-3,TRBJ2-1,.,TGTGCCATCAGTGATTCCGGGAGCGGGTCCTACAATGAGCAGTTCTTC,CAISDSGSGSYNEQFF
.,TRBV20-1,TRBJ2-2,.,TGCAGTGCTAGTTCCGGGTGGAACACCGGGGAGCTGTTTTTT,CSASSGWNTGELFF
.,TRBV7-7,TRBJ2-5,TRBD2,TGTGCTAGCAGCTCTAGCGGGGGCCGGGCGGCGACCCAGTACTTC,CASSSSGGRAATQYF
.,TRBV15,TRBJ1-4,TRBD1,TGTGCCACCAGCAGAGATGTAGGACAGGGCTATAATGAAAAACTGTTTTTT,CATSRDVGQGYNEKLFF
.,TRBV27,TRBJ1-1,.,TGTGCCAGCAGTCGTTCGGGACACAACACTGAAGCTTTCTTT,CASSRSGHNTEAFF
once,TRBV12-3/TRBV12-4,TRBJ1-1,.,TGTGCCAGCACTCCGGGAGAGGAAGCTTTCTTT,CASTPGEEAFF
.,TRBV20-1,TRBJ2-5,.,TGCAGTGCTAGACCGCCCGGGACACCAGAGACCCAGTACTTC,CSARPPGTPETQYF
few,TRBV4-1,TRBJ2-7,TRBD2,TGCGCCAGCAGCCAAGTCACTCTTCGGCTAGCGGGGACAAAGCTAGACGAGCAGTACTTC,CASSQVTLRLAGTKLDEQYF
.,TRBV24-1,TRBJ2-3,TRBD2,TGTGCCACCAGTGATCCAGCGGGGGGGCAAACAGATACGCAGTATTTT,CATSDPAGGQTDTQYF
.,TRBV7-3,TRBJ2-7,TRBD2,TGTGCCAGCAGCTTAAATCTAGCGGGGAACGAGCAGTACTTC,CASSLNLAGNEQYF
.,TRBV7-3,TRBJ2-1,.,TGTGCCAGCAGCTTCGACAGCGACAATGAGCAGTTCTTC,CASSFDSDNEQFF
.,TRBV2,TRBJ2-3,TRBD2,TGTGCCAGCAGTCGAGGACTAGCGGGGAACACAGATACGCAGTATTTT,CASSRGLAGNTDTQYF
.,TRBV29-1,TRBJ1-1,.,TGCAGCGTTGAACGCAGGCCCAACACTGAAGCTTTCTTT,CSVERRPNTEAFF
.,TRBV5-1,TRBJ2-5,.,TGCGCCAGCAGCTGGCCCGGGACCCAAGAGACCCAGTACTTC,CASSWPGTQETQYF
few,TRBV4-3,TRBJ2-2,TRBD2,TGCGCCAGCAGCCAAGACGAGCGGGGTTCGGCCGGGGAGCTGTTTTTT,CASSQDERGSAGELFF
few,TRBV3-1,TRBJ2-2,TRBD1,TGTGCCAGCAGATTCACCGGGACAGCGAACACCGGGGAGCTGTTTTTT,CASRFTGTANTGELFF
.,TRBV7-9,TRBJ2-5,TRBD2,TGTGCCAGCAGCGTTAGCGGGGCCCAAGAGACCCAGTACTTC,CASSVSGAQETQYF
few,TRBV29-1,TRBJ2-2,.,TGCAGCGTTGAAGATCGCCGGGGGAACACCGGGGAGCTGTTTTTT,CSVEDRRGNTGELFF
.,TRBV6-2/TRBV6-3,TRBJ1-2,.,TGTGCCAGCAGACCGTCCGGCCCCAACTATGGCTACACCTTC,CASRPSGPNYGYTF
.,TRBV24-1,TRBJ1-5,TRBD1,TGTGCCACCAGTGAACCACAGGGGCCGAATCAGCCCCAGCATTTT,CATSEPQGPNQPQHF